This TCR beta chain was captured in a study of blood T cell repertoires in COVID-19. As processed by the authors: The assay estimated nucleated cells by amplifying reference gene primers. Assay used: immunoSEQ multiplex PCR; TCRdb lists only in-frame clones, some missing. The V and J calls and clone size are taken from that table; D and trimming were inferred from the DNA. The sample lists about 280,000 clones, about 89% occurring once. The ends were cut back, 0 bases at V and 0 bases at J, with 21 bases in the middle. Germline CDR1 reads MGHRA; CDR2 reads YSYEKL. This CDR3 has 20 residues. The source material was peripheral blood. The TCR sequence derives from a man aged 35 to 55 with active or convalescent COVID-19. This chain joins TRBV4-1 and TRBJ2-1, with D tentatively TRBD1 (8 bases). The CDR3 is CASSQEGRGTGGASYNEQFF. CDR3 sequence (DNA): TGCGCCAGCAGCCAAGAAGGGAGGGGTACAGGGGGTGCCTCCTACAATGAGCAGTTCTTC.